Following are 4 T cell receptor beta chains from one sample sequenced in a study of blood T cell repertoires in COVID-19 (dated by TCRdb to about 2020). The library was obtained by the immunoSEQ multiplex PCR assay. TCRdb stores this immuneACCESS table with in-frame sequences only. Part of the clones is absent; in the studies checked, under half of the shortfall reflects unresolved V genes, and no reason is known for the rest. Present in this sample are about 370,000 clones, 89% of which were seen just once. 3% of the sample is held by the ten biggest clonotypes. Sequenced material: peripheral blood. The receptors derive from a woman younger than 45 with COVID-19, enrolled during active disease.

V usage is TRBV5-1 and J usage is TRBJ1-2; unclear D gene. The germline gives CDR1 SGHRS, CDR2 YFSETQ. CDR3 length: 16 residues. Trimming took 3 bases from V and 7 from J, leaving 22 bases between them. The CDR3 spells CASSSRREGDRAGYTF. Here the CDR3 DNA reads TGCGCCAGCAGCTCACGAAGGGAGGGTGATAGGGCTGGCTACACCTTC.

CDR3 region: CASSIGQGFTEAFF. CDR3 coding DNA: TGTGCCAGTAGTATTGGGCAGGGGTTCACTGAAGCTTTCTTT. The V and J genes are TRBV19 and TRBJ1-1, with D tentatively TRBD1 (6 bases). CDR1 and CDR2 (germline): LNHDA, SQIVND (reference sequence). The CDR3 totals 14 residues. Trimming cost V 3 bases and J 4 bases, with 12 bases left between them.

The chain couples TRBV28 to TRBJ1-2; unclear D gene. Germline V lookup: CDR1 MDHEN, CDR2 SYDVKM. The CDR3 is 14 amino acids. The V end lost 7 bases, the J end lost 7 bases, and 19 bases lay between the germline ends. CDR3: CASTIGGGIRGYTF. Written as DNA, the CDR3 is TGTGCCAGCACCATCGGTGGTGGTATTCGTGGCTACACCTTC.

The chain is built from TRBV6-5 and TRBJ2-7, with TRBD1 as a possible D gene (5 bases). The CDR3 has 14 residues. The V end was cut by 7 bases, the J end by 0 bases, with 13 bases between. The germline CDR1 and CDR2 sequences are MNHEY and SVGAGI. The CDR3 coding sequence is TGTGCCAGCACCCCTCCTAGGGGCTCCTACGAGCAGTACTTC. Its protein is CASTPPRGSYEQYF.